This T cell receptor delta chain stems from a study of gamma-delta T cells after stem cell transplantation. Germline CDR1 reads GEAIGNYY; CDR2 reads EKD. The CDR3 contains 17 residues. Deletions cut 0 bases from V and 0 bases from J, with 16 bases between. TCRdb ran CATT on the RT-PCR reads. In the table there are about 13,000 delta-chain clones, roughly 32% of which are singletons. V and J are TRDV2 and TRDJ1; tentative D call: TRDD3 (6 bases). This sequence originates from a human donor. It is not recorded whose cells these are; they may come from a transplant donor. Sequenced input: gamma-delta T cells. The CDR3 coding sequence is TGTGCCTGTGACACCGGCGCCTCGGGGGACCACACCGATAAACTCATCTTT. It specifies CACDTGASGDHTDKLIF.